The 22 T cell receptor beta chains below were found in one sample sequenced in a study of T cell responses to AZD1222 COVID-19 vaccine. Produced via immunoSEQ multiplex PCR; TCRdb's table is partial and in-frame only. Here the sample spans about 130,000 clones, 85% being singletons. Source: peripheral blood, taken 28 days after the second AZD1222 dose. All receptors derive from an adult who received the AZD1222 COVID-19 vaccine.

This clone was counted a few times. The rearrangement uses TRBV29-1 and TRBJ1-2; D possibly corresponds to TRBD1 (6 bases). CDR3 length: 12 amino acids. Germline values: CDR1 SQVTM, CDR2 ANQGSEA. V lost 6 bases, J lost 2 bases, and 10 bases lay in between. Here the CDR3 DNA reads TGCAGCGTGGCGCAGGGGAACTATGGCTACACCTTC. Protein sequence: CSVAQGNYGYTF.

The V call is TRBV5-4, the J call TRBJ2-7; 8 bases agree with TRBD2. Germline values: CDR1 SGHNT, CDR2 YYREEE (reference sequence). The CDR3 sequence is 15 residues long. Germline trimming cut 4 bases from V and 1 base from J; bases unmatched to any gene: 7. The CDR3 protein is CASSTGGAGSYEQYF. In nucleotides, the CDR3 is TGTGCCAGCAGCACCGGGGGGGCTGGTTCCTACGAGCAGTACTTC.

V and J are TRBV7-2 and TRBJ1-5, with D possibly matching TRBD1 (5 bases). The V and J ends lost 1 base and 4 bases respectively, with 14 bases between them. The CDR3 spans 16 residues. Germline V gene data show CDR1 as SGHTA and CDR2 as FQGNSA. The CDR3 loop is CASSLVPGMGNQPQHF. The CDR3 nucleotides are TGTGCCAGCAGCTTAGTTCCAGGGATGGGAAATCAGCCCCAGCATTTT.

This chain links TRBV6-4 with TRBJ1-2; D is unclear. The V end lost 11 bases, the J end lost 4 bases, and 23 bases lay between the germline ends. The CDR3 has 15 amino acids. Germline assignment: CDR1 MRHNA and CDR2 SNTAGT. The CDR3 DNA follows: TGTGCCCGCTTTATGAGAAGGGCACCAGCCTATGGCTACACCTTC. It yields the protein CARFMRRAPAYGYTF.

This chain links TRBV6-6 with TRBJ2-5; D is tentatively TRBD1 or TRBD2 (7 bases each). From germline, CDR1 is MNHNY and CDR2 SVGAGI (reference sequence). The CDR3 is 18 residues long. Trimming removed 5 bases from V and 0 bases from J, with 22 bases in between. The CDR3: CASSRSPRQGGYQETQYF. CDR3 coding DNA: TGTGCCAGCAGTCGGAGCCCCCGACAGGGAGGGTACCAAGAGACCCAGTACTTC.

CDR3 region: CASSQRQGGSPLHF. DNA for the CDR3: TGTGCCAGCAGCCAAAGACAGGGCGGTTCACCCCTCCACTTT. V usage is TRBV2 and J usage is TRBJ1-6; 7 bases fit TRBD1. Germline V gene lookup returns CDR1 SNHLY and CDR2 FYNNEI. The trim removed 6 bases at V and 9 bases at J, leaving 8 bases unmatched. The CDR3 is 14 residues long. Full variable domain (missing parts from reference TRBV2 and TRBJ1-6): EPEVTQTPSHQVTQMGQEVILRCVPISNHLYFYWYRQILGQKVEFLVSFYNNEISEKSEIFDDQFSVERPDGSNFTLKIRSTKLEDSAMYFCASSQRQGGSPLHFGNGTRLTVT.

The chain links TRBV14 to TRBJ1-5; weak D call: TRBD1 (5 bases). CDR3 length: 13 amino acids. Germline V gene data show CDR1 as SGHDN and CDR2 as FVKESK. V was pared by 3 bases and J by 7 bases, with 10 bases between. CDR3 nucleotides: TGTGCCAGCAGCCACCAGGGCAGCCAGCCCCAGCATTTT. The encoded protein is CASSHQGSQPQHF.

The V gene is TRBV4-2, the J gene TRBJ1-6; maybe TRBD1 (5 bases). The CDR3 is 19 residues long. Trimming took off 3 bases at V and 7 bases at J, with 25 bases between the two ends. Per the germline V gene, CDR1 is LGHNA and CDR2 is YNFKEQ. The CDR3, as DNA: TGTGCCAGCAGCCAGGCCTCCTCGTGGGCCCGGGACGGAAATTCACCCCTCCACTTT. This translates into CASSQASSWARDGNSPLHF.

V gene TRBV7-2 combines with J gene TRBJ1-1; 10 nucleotides agree with TRBD1. CDR3 length equals 14 residues. With 7 bases clipped from V and 5 bases from J, the junction kept 7 bases outside the gene matches. CDR1 is SGHTA, CDR2 FQGNSA, per germline. CDR3 sequence reads: CASKRDRGETEAFF. CDR3 nucleotides: TGTGCCAGCAAACGGGACAGGGGAGAAACTGAAGCTTTCTTT.

This clone was recorded only once. V and J are TRBV9 and TRBJ2-2; possible D gene TRBD1, 6 bases. There are 16 residues in the CDR3. Germline V gene sequence: CDR1 SGDLS, CDR2 YYNGEE. The V gene lost 0 bases and the J gene lost 6 bases, with 15 bases spanning the gap. CDR3 DNA sequence: TGTGCCAGCAGCGTAGCTACCTGGCCAGGGGCCGGGGAGCTGTTTTTT. Translating gives CASSVATWPGAGELFF.

The chain employs TRBV15 and TRBJ2-5, with 11 bases identical to TRBD2. J lost 2 bases, V lost 0 bases, and 8 bases had no gene match. CDR3 length equals 18 residues. In germline, CDR1 is LNHNV, CDR2 YYDKDF (reference sequence). The DNA for the CDR3 is TGTGCCACCAGCAGAGATCCGCCTCTAGCGGGGGGACAAGAGACCCAGTACTTC. It encodes CATSRDPPLAGGQETQYF.

The rearrangement links TRBV18 to TRBJ2-7; D is unclear. The CDR3 spans 13 residues. Trimming took off 3 bases at V and 3 bases at J, with 9 bases between the two ends. The germline CDR1 and CDR2 sequences are KGHSH and LQKENI. CDR3 protein: CASSPPSFYEQYF. As DNA, the CDR3 is TGTGCCAGCTCACCCCCTTCTTTCTACGAGCAGTACTTC.

The chain links TRBV6-5 to TRBJ1-5; no clear D gene. Per germline, CDR1 MNHEY and CDR2 SVGAGI. Trimming shortened V by 7 bases and J by 6 bases, and 16 bases separated the two germline ends. CDR3 size: 14 residues. The CDR3 protein is CASNLQREGQPQHF. The CDR3 DNA reads TGTGCCAGCAATCTCCAGAGGGAGGGTCAGCCCCAGCATTTT.

The J gene is TRBJ2-5, the V gene TRBV7-3; TRBD2 matches at 12 bases. CDR3 size: 14 residues. Germline CDR1 reads SGHTA; CDR2 reads FQGTGA. V lost 5 bases to trimming and J lost 4 bases; unmatched junction nucleotides: 2. The CDR3 spells CASSPTSGGETQYF. In DNA form, the CDR3 reads TGTGCCAGCAGCCCGACTAGCGGGGGAGAGACCCAGTACTTC.

This chain uses TRBV5-1 with TRBJ2-7; 8 nucleotides match TRBD1. CDR1 and CDR2 (germline): SGHRS, YFSETQ. V lost 3 bases to trimming and J lost 2 bases; unmatched junction nucleotides: 10. The CDR3 has 16 amino acids. CDR3 amino acids: CASSSGQGHPTYEQYF. As DNA, the CDR3 is TGCGCCAGCAGCTCAGGACAGGGCCACCCAACCTACGAGCAGTACTTC.

The chain has TRBV4-2 and TRBJ1-2, with D possibly being TRBD1 (6 bases). There are 14 residues in the CDR3. Between the trimmed V and J ends, which lost 1 base and 2 bases, there was a span of 8 bases. CDR1 is LGHNA and CDR2 is YNFKEQ in the germline V gene. The CDR3: CASSQATGNYGYTF. In DNA form, the CDR3 reads TGTGCCAGCAGCCAAGCAACAGGGAACTATGGCTACACCTTC.

The genes are TRBV19 and TRBJ2-2, with D hard to call. CDR3 size: 15 residues. Germline V gene data show CDR1 as LNHDA and CDR2 as SQIVND (reference sequence). V lost 3 bases and J lost 3, with 11 bases in between. The CDR3 nucleotides read TGTGCCAGTAGTATGAGCTGGTTCGACACCGGGGAGCTGTTTTTT. This encodes CASSMSWFDTGELFF.

V usage is TRBV28 and J usage is TRBJ1-6; weak D call: TRBD1 (5 bases). V was shortened by 1 base and J by 13 bases, with 11 bases between the two germline ends. Germline V gene sequence: CDR1 MDHEN, CDR2 SYDVKM. The CDR3 length is 13 residues. The CDR3 loop is CASSLFRVSPLHF. In nucleotides, the CDR3 is TGTGCCAGCAGTTTATTCAGGGTATCCCCCCTCCACTTT.

The chain joins TRBV5-5 to TRBJ2-6, with unresolved D. CDR3 length equals 15 residues. Per the germline V gene, CDR1 is SGHKS and CDR2 is YYEKEE (reference sequence). V lost 4 bases, J lost 0 bases, and 8 bases lay in between. The CDR3 region is CASSPHLSGANVLTF. The CDR3 DNA reads as TGTGCCAGCAGCCCACATCTCTCTGGGGCCAACGTCCTGACTTTC.

The rearrangement links TRBV6-1 to TRBJ1-4, with 10 nucleotides matching TRBD1. Germline CDR1 and CDR2: MNHNS and SASEGT. This CDR3 is built from 16 residues. The V and J ends lost 4 bases and 8 bases, in that order; junction bases with no gene match: 10. As DNA, the CDR3 is TGTGCCAGCAGTGCAGAAAGACAGGGGGCGGGAGAAAAACTGTTTTTT. It codes for CASSAERQGAGEKLFF.

Here the CDR3 DNA reads TGTGCCAGCAGCCAAGTCGTACAGCAAGGCTCACCCCTCCACTTT. This codes for CASSQVVQQGSPLHF. The V gene is TRBV3-1 (or the pseudogene TRBV3-2), the J gene TRBJ1-6; D is unclear. The V gene lost 1 base and the J gene lost 10 bases, with 14 bases spanning the gap. The CDR3 is 15 residues long. CDR1 is LGHDT, CDR2 YNNKEL, per germline (reference sequence).

This rearrangement joins TRBV20-1 to TRBJ1-1; the D gene is possibly TRBD1 (6 bases). V dropped 3 bases and J dropped 2 bases, with 13 bases sitting between them. The germline V gene has CDR1 DFQATT and CDR2 SNEGSKA (reference sequence). CDR3 length: 14 amino acids. The CDR3 DNA sequence: TGCAGTGCTAGTAGCACAGGGCACAACACTGAAGCTTTCTTT. Protein product: CSASSTGHNTEAFF.